One T cell receptor (beta chain) is described in this entry. The data belong to a study of shared clonotypes between healthy human individuals. CDR1 and CDR2 (germline): SEHNR, FQNEAQ (reference sequence). The CDR3 sequence is 13 residues long. V was shortened by 8 bases and J by 6 bases, with 13 bases between the two germline ends. The table came from immunoSEQ multiplex PCR; TCRdb's copy has only in-frame clones and leaves some out. The table has more than 1.2 million clones, approximately 98.5% seen once. The specimen was naive CD4+ T cells sorted from blood. Documented subset: CD45RA+ positively selected. The clonotype was recovered from a man younger than 40 in good health. The V gene is TRBV7-9, the J gene TRBJ2-2; D gene uncertain. The CDR3 DNA reads as TGTGCCAGCTTTTCGTCGAGGCCCGGGGAGCTGTTTTTT. This gives the protein CASFSSRPGELFF.